This passage covers 8 T cell receptor beta chains from one sample sequenced in a study of blood T cells in healthy people across ages. With a J-beta primer mix and a sample-barcoded 5' primer, a second PCR ran about 6 to 11 cycles. One entry per CDR3 protein results from TCRdb running MiXCR on the 5' RACE reads. The table has nearly 1 million distinct CDR3 sequences, around 54% seen once. The sequencing input was blood. These receptors originate from a woman aged 55 to 70 in good health.

The rearrangement links TRBV2 to TRBJ2-3, with TRBD2 matching over 11 bases. Germline V CDR1 and CDR2: SNHLY, FYNNEI. V lost 7 bases, J lost 6 bases, and 9 bases stayed unmatched. This CDR3 region has 15 residues. Here the CDR3 reads CASKPLAGVADTQYF. In nucleotides, the CDR3 is TGTGCCAGCAAACCACTAGCGGGAGTAGCGGATACGCAGTATTTT.

This clonotype was seen only a few times. The rearrangement joins TRBV7-9 to TRBJ2-7; 7 bases map to TRBD1. CDR1 and CDR2 from the germline V gene are SEHNR and FQNEAQ (reference sequence). The CDR3 consists of 13 residues. After removal of 5 bases from V and 6 bases from J, the junction contained 7 bases not matched to a gene. This CDR3 is CASSIRQGAEQYF. DNA of the CDR3: TGTGCCAGCAGCATAAGACAGGGAGCCGAGCAGTACTTC. Looking up the rest from reference TRBV7-9 and TRBJ2-7 gives the full variable domain: DTGVSQNPRHKITKRGQNVTFRCDPISEHNRLYWYRQTLGQGPEFLTYFQNEAQLEKSRLLSDRFSAERPKGSFSTLEIQRTEQGDSAMYLCASSIRQGAEQYFGPGTRLTVT.

This clonotype was seen more than once but under ten times. The chain uses TRBV25-1 and TRBJ2-5; D may be TRBD1 or TRBD2 (5 bases each). CDR1 MGHDK and CDR2 SYGVNS come from the germline V gene. The V end was cut by 11 bases, the J end by 7 bases, with 26 bases between. The CDR3 length is 15 residues. CDR3 sequence (DNA): TGTGCCTCCAAAGTCAGGGACCCGGAGGTGCCGACCCAGTACTTC. It is translated as CASKVRDPEVPTQYF.

The chain uses TRBV20-1 and TRBJ2-1; D is possibly TRBD1 or TRBD2 (6 bases each). The CDR3 is made up of 13 amino acids. With 5 bases removed from V and 6 bases from J, the gap between germline ends came to 14 bases. The germline CDR1 and CDR2 sequences are DFQATT and SNEGSKA (reference sequence). In nucleotides, the CDR3 is TGCAGTGCTCCTAGGGGGACTTTCAATGAGCAGTTCTTC. Its translation: CSAPRGTFNEQFF.

A few counts support this clonotype. J is TRBJ2-6 and V is TRBV28; a possible D gene is TRBD1 (6 bases). This CDR3 is 17 amino acids long. CDR1 MDHEN and CDR2 SYDVKM come from the germline V gene. The germline V and J ends were trimmed by 3 bases and 0 bases, with 12 bases remaining between them. The CDR3, as DNA: TGTGCCAGCAGTTTGGGACATAGGATCTCTGGGGCCAACGTCCTGACTTTC. Amino acids: CASSLGHRISGANVLTF.

V gene TRBV18 combines with J gene TRBJ2-1; maybe TRBD2 (6 bases). Germline V gene lookup returns CDR1 KGHSH and CDR2 LQKENI. Trimming cost V 3 bases and J 7 bases, with 25 bases left between them. This CDR3 contains 18 residues. CDR3 sequence (DNA): TGTGCCAGCTCACCGCCCGGGAGCGGCGTCGCTAATAGGAATGAGCAGTTCTTC. Encoded protein: CASSPPGSGVANRNEQFF. The whole variable domain, remainder taken from reference TRBV18 and TRBJ2-1, is NAGVMQNPRHLVRRRGQEARLRCSPMKGHSHVYWYRQLPEEGLKFMVYLQKENIIDESGMPKERFSAEFPKEGPSILRIQQVVRGDSAAYFCASSPPGSGVANRNEQFFGPGTRLTVL.

The rearrangement uses TRBV6-5 and TRBJ1-6; no firm D call. This CDR3 has 16 amino acids. V gave up 7 bases and J gave up 8 bases, with 21 bases separating them. The germline CDR1 and CDR2 sequences are MNHEY and SVGAGI. In nucleotides, the CDR3 is TGTGCCAGCACTTATTCGCAGCGACCTCCCTATTCACCCCTCCACTTT. Translating it yields CASTYSQRPPYSPLHF.

Worth noting for this clonotype: This could be a read error, since a much larger clone is one nucleotide away. This chain uses TRBV12-3 or TRBV12-4 with TRBJ2-7; TRBD2 matches 11 bases. This CDR3 is 14 amino acids long. The junction had 4 bases not matched to a gene; V was cut back by 6 bases and J by 3 bases. In DNA, the CDR3 is TGTGCCAGCAGATCCACTAGCGGGAGCTACGAGCAGTACTTC. Encoded protein: CASRSTSGSYEQYF.